Shown below are 8 T cell receptor beta chains from a single sample sequenced in a study of T-cell reconstitution after alpha-beta-depleted transplantation in children. The library targeted TCRbeta and was prepared with unique molecular identifiers. TCRdb called the PCR reads again in MiXCR, with one record for every CDR3 protein. There are fewer than 250,000 distinct CDR3 sequences in the sample; about 15% occur only once, and around 44% lies in the top ten. Specimen: PBMCs, mostly from graft donor cells, collected 360 days after TCRalphabeta/CD19-depleted stem cell transplant. The source of these receptors is a male patient under 10 years old who had a stem cell transplant for acute lymphoblastic leukemia, so the T cells may come from the graft donor.

This clonotype came up a few times. The CDR3 nucleotides read TGCAGCGTCGGACTGGGCTCTGGAAACACCATATATTTT. Translation gives CSVGLGSGNTIYF. The chain recombines TRBV29-1 with TRBJ1-3, with D uncertain. Trimming removed 6 bases from V and 0 bases from J, with 9 bases in between. The CDR3 has 13 residues. Germline CDR1 SQVTM, CDR2 ANQGSEA.

This clonotype was detected a few times. J is TRBJ2-5 and V is TRBV4-2; 14 bases agree with TRBD2. The germline CDR1 and CDR2 sequences are LGHNA and YNFKEQ. J lost 4 bases, V lost 0 bases, and 4 bases had no gene match. The CDR3 is 17 amino acids. CDR3: CASSQDGTSGGRETQYF. CDR3 DNA sequence: TGTGCCAGCAGCCAAGACGGGACTAGCGGGGGTAGAGAGACCCAGTACTTC.

V gene TRBV11-2 combines with J gene TRBJ2-1, with TRBD2 matching 11 bases. V trimming: 2 bases; J trimming: 8 bases; junction bases outside the gene matches: 8. The CDR3 length is 16 residues. Germline V CDR1 and CDR2: SGHAT, FQNNGV. The CDR3 coding sequence is TGTGCCAGCAGCTTAATTAGCGGGGGGGCCTTTGATGAGCAGTTCTTC. Translated: CASSLISGGAFDEQFF. Full variable domain (remainder filled in from reference TRBV11-2 and TRBJ2-1): EAGVAQSPRYKIIEKRQSVAFWCNPISGHATLYWYQQILGQGPKLLIQFQNNGVVDDSQLPKDRFSAERLKGVDSTLKIQPAKLEDSAVYLCASSLISGGAFDEQFFGPGTRLTVL.

With regard to this clonotype: One junction end disagrees with the germline gene, perhaps due to a read error. The rearrangement joins TRBV7-7 to TRBJ2-1; 12 bases map to TRBD2. The CDR3 covers 20 residues. Germline V gene sequence: CDR1 SSHAT, CDR2 FNYEAQ (reference sequence). The CDR3 DNA follows: TGTGCTAGCAGCTTATATCTAGCGGGGGGGCGGTACCCCTCCTACAATGAGCAGTTCTTC. Translating it yields CASSLYLAGGRYPSYNEQFF.

This sequence joins TRBV4-3 and TRBJ2-1; the match to TRBD1 covers 10 bases. The CDR3 is made up of 16 amino acids. CDR1 and CDR2 from the germline V gene are LGHNA and YSLEER. After removal of 2 bases from V and 2 bases from J, the junction contained 3 bases not matched to a gene. The CDR3 spells CASSQFGQGAYNEQFF. CDR3 nucleotides: TGCGCCAGCAGCCAATTTGGACAGGGGGCCTACAATGAGCAGTTCTTC.

The chain links TRBV24-1 to TRBJ1-6; D may be TRBD1 (5 bases). CDR1 and CDR2 from the germline V gene are KGHDR and SFDVKD. The CDR3 runs 13 residues. V lost 5 bases and J 9 bases, leaving 10 bases between the germline ends. CDR3 in amino acids: CATSAGGSSPLHF. CDR3 coding DNA: TGTGCCACCAGTGCGGGGGGGAGTTCACCCCTCCACTTT.

Concerning this clonotype: The junction and the germline gene differ at one end; a read error may be behind it. The chain links TRBV7-7 to TRBJ2-7, with a weak D call TRBD2 (5 bases). Germline V lookup: CDR1 SSHAT, CDR2 FNYEAQ (reference sequence). The CDR3 length is 14 residues. This chain's CDR3 is CASSLATDSYEQYF. CDR3 nucleotide sequence: TGTGCTAGCAGCTTAGCGACGGACTCCTACGAGCAGTACTTC.

The CDR3 bases are TGTGCCAGCAGTAATAGCGGGGGGGCCACCGGGGAGCTGTTTTTT. Translation: CASSNSGGATGELFF. The chain joins TRBV27 to TRBJ2-2, with 11 bases matching TRBD2. The CDR3 has 15 amino acids. Looked up from germline, CDR1 is MNHEY and CDR2 is SMNVEV (reference sequence). J gave up 4 bases and V 5 bases, and 3 bases lay outside the gene matches.